There are a few counts of the clone carrying this T cell receptor beta chain. What it recognizes is unknown. The CDR3 runs to 12 residues. Germline V CDR1 and CDR2: SGHRS, YFSETQ. V gave up 7 bases and J gave up 4 bases; unmatched junction bases: 4. This record comes from a study of T-cell memory formation after mild COVID-19. Broader study findings: Cross-reactive memory seemingly joined, as some responding clones were found in pre-infection memory.

A single record per CDR3 protein comes from TCRdb applying MiXCR to the 5' RACE reads. This table holds a few hundred thousand distinct CDR3 sequences, about 23% found once. The sequenced sample was PBMCs or a T cell subset sorted from them (not recorded which). The receptor comes from an adult woman who had mild COVID-19 (a few samples of this study predate the infection). Cell type and time point are not known. The rearrangement uses TRBV5-1 and TRBJ2-7, with 8 bases fitting TRBD1. The CDR3: CASLDRAYEQYF. CDR3 DNA: TGCGCCAGCCTGGACAGGGCTTACGAGCAGTACTTC. The complete variable domain, with remaining parts taken from reference TRBV5-1 and TRBJ2-7, reads KAGVTQTPRYLIKTRGQQVTLSCSPISGHRSVSWYQQTPGQGLQFLFEYFSETQRNKGNFPGRFSGRQFSNSRSEMNVSTLELGDSALYLCASLDRAYEQYFGPGTRLTVT.